The rows below give T cell receptor beta chains drawn from one sample of a study of T cell responses to AZD1222 COVID-19 vaccine. Using immunoSEQ multiplex PCR, the repertoire was profiled, and TCRdb retains in-frame clones only, with some absent. The sample yields tens of thousands of clones, about 90% seen once. Sequences were derived from peripheral blood, sampled 28 days after the second dose of the MenACWY control vaccine. Receptors were obtained from an adult who received the MenACWY meningococcal vaccine as a control. Both conserved end residues are part of each CDR3. Fields, in order: clone size, D gene, J gene, V gene, CDR3 protein, CDR3 DNA. D genes are given only for firm matches. Size is stated for part of the rows, as once, few or many counts, or as a class when the clone is expanded.

NA,NA,TRBJ1-2,TRBV19,CASTSGFGYTF,TGTGCCAGTACTTCAGGGTTCGGCTACACCTTC
NA,NA,TRBJ2-2,TRBV19,CATSDPPGGSNTGELFF,TGTGCCACATCCGACCCCCCCGGGGGATCGAACACCGGGGAGCTGTTTTTT
NA,TRBD2,TRBJ2-3,TRBV4-2,CASSLGAGDGTDTQYF,TGTGCCAGCAGCCTAGGGGCGGGAGATGGGACAGATACGCAGTATTTT
NA,NA,TRBJ1-1,TRBV12-3/TRBV12-4,CASSRRANTEAFF,TGTGCCAGCAGCCGTAGAGCGAACACTGAAGCTTTCTTT
NA,TRBD1,TRBJ1-1,TRBV11-2,CASSPRWDRSPEAFF,TGTGCCAGCAGCCCAAGGTGGGACAGGTCCCCTGAAGCTTTCTTT
NA,TRBD1,TRBJ1-1,TRBV6-2/TRBV6-3,CASSYPNRGEAFF,TGTGCCAGCAGTTACCCAAACAGGGGCGAAGCTTTCTTT
once,NA,TRBJ1-1,TRBV7-9,CASSLRRSGTEAFF,TGTGCCAGCAGCTTGCGCCGGTCCGGCACTGAAGCTTTCTTT
NA,NA,TRBJ2-2,TRBV27,CASARQSNTGELFF,TGTGCCAGCGCCAGGCAGAGCAACACCGGGGAGCTGTTTTTT
NA,TRBD1,TRBJ2-2,TRBV19,CASRIHRTGGSGELFF,TGTGCCAGTAGGATTCATCGGACAGGGGGTTCCGGGGAGCTGTTTTTT
NA,NA,TRBJ2-4,TRBV14,CASSQEVWTPGAKNIQYF,TGTGCCAGCAGCCAAGAAGTTTGGACCCCCGGGGCCAAAAACATTCAGTACTTC
NA,NA,TRBJ2-5,TRBV28,CASSSRETQYF,TGTGCCAGCAGTTCAAGGGAGACCCAGTACTTC
NA,TRBD1,TRBJ1-1,TRBV7-9,CASSVKQGAGTEAFF,TGTGCCAGCAGCGTAAAACAGGGGGCAGGCACTGAAGCTTTCTTT
NA,NA,TRBJ1-6,TRBV12-3/TRBV12-4,CASSQGTSPLHF,TGTGCCTCATCTCAGGGGACTTCACCCCTCCACTTT
NA,NA,TRBJ2-2,TRBV4-2,CASSLFASDLAGPAGELFF,TGTGCCAGCAGCCTGTTCGCCTCGGATCTTGCAGGGCCGGCCGGGGAGCTGTTTTTT
NA,NA,TRBJ1-5,TRBV27,CASSDGLHSNQPQHF,TGTGCCAGCAGTGACGGCCTTCATAGCAATCAGCCCCAGCATTTT
NA,NA,TRBJ1-1,TRBV27,CATWRGLNTEAFF,TGTGCTACTTGGCGGGGATTGAACACTGAAGCTTTCTTT
NA,NA,TRBJ1-6,TRBV5-8,CASSGRNSPLHF,TGTGCCAGCAGCGGCAGGAATTCACCCCTCCACTTT
NA,NA,TRBJ2-3,TRBV5-6,CASSLVVLGGSTDTQYF,TGTGCCAGCAGCTTGGTCGTCCTCGGCGGTAGCACAGATACGCAGTATTTT
few,TRBD1,TRBJ2-5,TRBV27,CASSLDREETQYF,TGTGCCAGCAGTCTCGACAGGGAAGAGACCCAGTACTTC
NA,TRBD2,TRBJ2-6,TRBV5-1,CASRAGAGANVLTF,TGCGCCAGCAGGGCGGGAGCTGGGGCCAACGTCCTGACTTTC
NA,TRBD1,TRBJ2-2,TRBV7-3,CASSLGSGTGYTGELFF,TGTGCCAGCAGCTTAGGGTCCGGGACAGGTTACACCGGGGAGCTGTTTTTT
NA,TRBD2,TRBJ2-7,TRBV19,CASSMGERIAGVGEQYF,TGTGCCAGTAGTATGGGCGAACGGATAGCGGGAGTCGGGGAGCAGTACTTC
NA,NA,TRBJ2-7,TRBV15,CATSREIGGAYEQYF,TGTGCCACCAGCAGAGAGATAGGAGGGGCCTACGAGCAGTACTTC
NA,NA,TRBJ1-6,TRBV4-1,CASSPGGRGPNSPLHF,TGCGCCAGCAGCCCCGGGGGGAGGGGCCCTAATTCACCCCTCCACTTT
NA,NA,TRBJ1-1,TRBV5-5,CASSLAGDAAFF,TGTGCCAGCAGCTTGGCGGGGGATGCAGCTTTCTTT
NA,TRBD1,TRBJ2-7,TRBV7-7,CASSLGGQGYEQYF,TGTGCTAGCAGCTTAGGGGGACAGGGCTACGAGCAGTACTTC
NA,TRBD2,TRBJ2-1,TRBV5-1,CASSLGLAGVVEQFF,TGCGCCAGCAGCTTGGGACTAGCGGGAGTAGTTGAGCAGTTCTTC
NA,NA,TRBJ1-6,TRBV3-1/TRBV3-2,CASSQELDRTGSPLHF,TGTGCCAGCAGCCAAGAGTTAGACAGAACTGGATCACCCCTCCACTTT
NA,NA,TRBJ2-7,TRBV28,CASSLEGRQYF,TGTGCCAGCAGTTTAGAGGGACGGCAGTACTTC
NA,TRBD1,TRBJ1-4,TRBV6-6,CASRDRGTNEKLFF,TGTGCCAGCAGGGACAGGGGTACTAATGAAAAACTGTTTTTT
NA,TRBD1,TRBJ1-3,TRBV2,CASSAGGSGNTIYF,TGTGCCAGCAGCGCAGGGGGCTCTGGAAACACCATATATTTT
NA,NA,TRBJ1-1,TRBV5-6,CASSSGRPRNTEAFF,TGTGCCAGCAGCTCGGGCAGGCCTAGGAACACTGAAGCTTTCTTT
NA,TRBD2,TRBJ2-3,TRBV7-3,CASSTKTRGLAGVSTDTQYF,TGTGCCAGCAGCACGAAAACCCGGGGGCTAGCGGGCGTAAGCACAGATACGCAGTATTTT
once,TRBD2,TRBJ2-3,TRBV30,CAWSDGGGTQYF,TGTGCCTGGAGTGATGGCGGGGGTACGCAGTATTTT
NA,NA,TRBJ2-2,TRBV9,CASSVAGGNTGELFF,TGTGCCAGCAGCGTAGCTGGAGGGAACACCGGGGAGCTGTTTTTT
NA,NA,TRBJ2-7,TRBV9,CASSVGGQSYEQYF,TGTGCCAGCAGCGTAGGCGGGCAGAGCTACGAGCAGTACTTC
once,NA,TRBJ2-7,TRBV6-2/TRBV6-3,CASSYRGLDEQYF,TGTGCCAGCAGTTACCGGGGGCTAGACGAGCAGTACTTC
NA,TRBD1,TRBJ1-5,TRBV19,CASSINRDRNQPQHF,TGTGCCAGTAGTATTAACAGGGACAGGAATCAGCCCCAGCATTTT
NA,NA,TRBJ1-4,TRBV12-5,CASGPPLAWGVEEKLFF,TGTGCTAGTGGTCCGCCGCTAGCTTGGGGGGTTGAGGAAAAACTGTTTTTT
once,NA,TRBJ2-5,TRBV7-9,CASIPSGQETQYF,TGTGCCAGCATCCCATCGGGACAAGAGACCCAGTACTTC
NA,NA,TRBJ2-5,TRBV28,CASSNRGARETQYF,TGTGCCAGCAGTAACCGGGGGGCTCGAGAGACCCAGTACTTC
NA,NA,TRBJ1-1,TRBV30,CAGTPLSLNTEAFF,TGTGCCGGCACTCCCCTTTCATTGAACACTGAAGCTTTCTTT
NA,NA,TRBJ1-2,TRBV14,CASSQDPGVGSYGYTF,TGTGCCAGCAGCCAAGATCCCGGGGTAGGGTCCTATGGCTACACCTTC
once,NA,TRBJ2-7,TRBV9,CASSVGGGSTYEQYF,TGTGCCAGCAGCGTAGGAGGGGGATCGACCTACGAGCAGTACTTC